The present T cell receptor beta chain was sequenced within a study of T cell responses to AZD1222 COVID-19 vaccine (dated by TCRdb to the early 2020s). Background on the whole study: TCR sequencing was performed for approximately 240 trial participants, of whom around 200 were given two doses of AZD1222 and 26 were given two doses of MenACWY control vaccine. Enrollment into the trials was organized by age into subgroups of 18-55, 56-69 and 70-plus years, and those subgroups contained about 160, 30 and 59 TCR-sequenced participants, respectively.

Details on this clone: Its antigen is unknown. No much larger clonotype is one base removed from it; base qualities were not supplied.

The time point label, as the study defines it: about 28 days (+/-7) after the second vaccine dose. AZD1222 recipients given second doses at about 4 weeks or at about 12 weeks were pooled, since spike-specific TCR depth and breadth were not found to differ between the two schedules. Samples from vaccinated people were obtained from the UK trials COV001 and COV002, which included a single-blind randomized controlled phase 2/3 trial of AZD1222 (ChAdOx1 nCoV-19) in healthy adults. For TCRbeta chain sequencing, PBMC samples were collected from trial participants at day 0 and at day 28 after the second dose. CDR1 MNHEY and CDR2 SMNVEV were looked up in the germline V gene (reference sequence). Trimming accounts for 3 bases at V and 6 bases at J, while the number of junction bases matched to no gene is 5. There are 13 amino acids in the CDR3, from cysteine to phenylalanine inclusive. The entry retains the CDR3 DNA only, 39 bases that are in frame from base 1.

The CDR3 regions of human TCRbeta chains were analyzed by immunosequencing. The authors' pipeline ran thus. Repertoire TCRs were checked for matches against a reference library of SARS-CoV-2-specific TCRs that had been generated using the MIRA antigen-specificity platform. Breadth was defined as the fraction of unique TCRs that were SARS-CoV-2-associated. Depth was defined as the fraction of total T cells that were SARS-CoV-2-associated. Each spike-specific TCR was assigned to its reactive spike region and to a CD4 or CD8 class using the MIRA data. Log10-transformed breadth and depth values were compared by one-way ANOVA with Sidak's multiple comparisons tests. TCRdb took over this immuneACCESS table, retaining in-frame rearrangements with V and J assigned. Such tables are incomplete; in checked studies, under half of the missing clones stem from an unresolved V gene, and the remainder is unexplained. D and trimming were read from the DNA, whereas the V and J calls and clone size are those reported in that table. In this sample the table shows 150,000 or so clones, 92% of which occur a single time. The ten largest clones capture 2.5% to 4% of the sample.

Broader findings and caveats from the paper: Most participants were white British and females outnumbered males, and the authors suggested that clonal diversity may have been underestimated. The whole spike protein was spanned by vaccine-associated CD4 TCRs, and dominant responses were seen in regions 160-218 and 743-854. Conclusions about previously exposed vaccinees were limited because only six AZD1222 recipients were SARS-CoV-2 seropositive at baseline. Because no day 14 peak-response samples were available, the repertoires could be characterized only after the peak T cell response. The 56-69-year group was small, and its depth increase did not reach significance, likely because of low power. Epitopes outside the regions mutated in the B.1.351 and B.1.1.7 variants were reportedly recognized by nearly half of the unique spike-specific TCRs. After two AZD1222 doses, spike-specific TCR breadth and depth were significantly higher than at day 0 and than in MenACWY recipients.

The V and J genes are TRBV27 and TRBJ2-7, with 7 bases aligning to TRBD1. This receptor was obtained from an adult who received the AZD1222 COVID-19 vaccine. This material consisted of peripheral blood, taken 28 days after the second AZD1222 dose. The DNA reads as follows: TGTGCCAGCAGTTTGACCGGGACAGCCGAGCAGTACTTC. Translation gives CASSLTGTAEQYF.